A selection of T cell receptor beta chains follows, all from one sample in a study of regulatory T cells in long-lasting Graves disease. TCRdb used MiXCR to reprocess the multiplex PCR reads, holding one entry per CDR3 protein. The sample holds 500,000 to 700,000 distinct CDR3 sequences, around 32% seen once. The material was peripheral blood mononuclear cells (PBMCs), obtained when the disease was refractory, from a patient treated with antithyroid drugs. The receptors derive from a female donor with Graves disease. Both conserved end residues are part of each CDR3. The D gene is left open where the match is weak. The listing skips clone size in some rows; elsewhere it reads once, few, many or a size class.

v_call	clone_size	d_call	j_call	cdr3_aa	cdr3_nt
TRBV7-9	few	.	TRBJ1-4	CASSLGGPSGEKLFF	TGTGCCAGCAGCTTAGGAGGCCCTAGCGGGGAAAAACTGTTTTTT
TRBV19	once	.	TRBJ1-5	CASSIGRGSQPQHF	TGTGCCAGTAGTATAGGCAGGGGTAGTCAGCCCCAGCATTTT
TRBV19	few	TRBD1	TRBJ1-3	CASSLFRGQNPKISGNTIYF	TGTGCCAGTTCCCTCTTTCGGGGACAGAACCCCAAAATCTCTGGAAACACCATATATTTT
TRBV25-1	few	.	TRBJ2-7	CASSETTSSYEQYF	TGTGCCAGCAGTGAAACGACTAGCTCCTACGAGCAGTACTTC
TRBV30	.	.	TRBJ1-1	CAWNDEGRETTEAFF	TGTGCCTGGAATGATGAAGGCAGGGAGACCACTGAAGCTTTCTTT
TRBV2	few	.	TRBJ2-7	CASSEASGEQYF	TGTGCCAGCAGTGAAGCGTCGGGGGAGCAGTACTTC
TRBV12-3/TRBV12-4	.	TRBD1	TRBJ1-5	CASTGQGGYGNQPQHF	TGTGCCAGCACGGGACAGGGGGGGTATGGCAATCAGCCCCAGCATTTT
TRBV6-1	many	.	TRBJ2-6	CASRPGTQSSGANVLTF	TGTGCCAGCAGGCCCGGGACACAGAGCTCTGGGGCCAACGTCCTGACTTTC
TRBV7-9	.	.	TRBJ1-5	CASSFEYGSNQPQHF	TGTGCCAGCAGCTTTGAGTACGGTAGCAATCAGCCCCAGCATTTT
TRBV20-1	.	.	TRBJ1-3	CSASSNSGNTIYF	TGCAGTGCTAGTTCAAACTCTGGAAACACCATATATTTT
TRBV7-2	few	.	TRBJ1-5	CASSPVSGPQHF	TGTGCCAGCAGCCCCGTCTCTGGGCCCCAGCATTTT
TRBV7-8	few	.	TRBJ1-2	CASSQADMNYGYTF	TGTGCCAGCAGCCAAGCCGACATGAACTATGGCTACACCTTC
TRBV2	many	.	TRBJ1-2	CASSPTVKVNYGYTF	TGTGCCAGCAGCCCGACAGTTAAAGTGAACTATGGCTACACCTTC
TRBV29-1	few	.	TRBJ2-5	CSVDGKTGYEETQYF	TGCAGCGTTGACGGCAAAACAGGTTACGAAGAGACCCAGTACTTC
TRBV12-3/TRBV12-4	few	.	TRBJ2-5	CASSGGWETQYF	TGTGCCAGCAGTGGGGGCTGGGAGACCCAGTACTTC
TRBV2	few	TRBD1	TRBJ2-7	CASTGVTYEQYF	TGTGCCAGTACAGGGGTCACCTACGAGCAGTACTTC
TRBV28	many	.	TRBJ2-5	CASSLYLPERETQYF	TGTGCCAGCAGTTTATACCTCCCGGAACGGGAGACCCAGTACTTC
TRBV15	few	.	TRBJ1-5	CATSRDRVNQPQHF	TGTGCCACCAGCAGAGACAGGGTCAATCAGCCCCAGCATTTT
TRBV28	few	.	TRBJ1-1	CASTFRGATEAFF	TGTGCCAGCACATTCCGGGGAGCCACTGAAGCTTTCTTT
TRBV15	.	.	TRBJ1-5	CATTGPSNQPQHF	TGTGCCACCACCGGGCCAAGCAATCAGCCCCAGCATTTT
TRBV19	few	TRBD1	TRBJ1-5	CASSIRPGQALNQPQHF	TGTGCCAGTAGTATTCGACCAGGACAGGCTCTCAATCAGCCCCAGCATTTT
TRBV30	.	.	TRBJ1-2	CAWSVLRAGLYGYTF	TGTGCCTGGAGTGTACTTCGGGCAGGCCTCTATGGCTACACCTTC
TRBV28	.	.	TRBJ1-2	CASSAGLRGYTF	TGTGCCAGCAGCGCAGGGTTGAGAGGCTACACCTTC
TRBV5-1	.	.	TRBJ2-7	CASSLHLSGATYEQYF	TGCGCCAGCAGCTTGCACTTATCGGGGGCAACCTACGAGCAGTACTTC
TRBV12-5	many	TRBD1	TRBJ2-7	CASGTGQANYEQYF	TGTGCTAGTGGTACGGGACAGGCAAACTACGAGCAGTACTTC
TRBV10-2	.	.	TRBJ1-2	CAITTDNYGYIF	TGCGCCATTACGACTGATAACTATGGCTACATCTTC
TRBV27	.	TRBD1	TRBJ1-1	CASSSPSTPGQGKDTEAFF	TGTGCCAGCAGTTCCCCGAGCACCCCGGGACAGGGGAAGGACACTGAAGCTTTCTTT
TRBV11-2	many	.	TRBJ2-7	CAPLRGDEQYF	TGTGCCCCCCTTAGGGGTGACGAGCAGTACTTC
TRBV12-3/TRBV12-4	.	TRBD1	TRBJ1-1	CASSQHRGPGVNTEAFF	TGTGCCAGCAGTCAACACAGGGGGCCAGGGGTGAACACTGAAGCTTTCTTT
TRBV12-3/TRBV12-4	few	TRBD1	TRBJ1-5	CASSLWDRVGRQPQHF	TGTGCCAGCAGTTTGTGGGACAGGGTAGGACGTCAGCCCCAGCATTTT
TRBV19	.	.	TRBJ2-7	CASSMVASYEQYF	TGTGCCAGTAGTATGGTGGCCTCCTACGAGCAGTACTTC
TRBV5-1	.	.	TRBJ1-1	CASRRTGTTNTEAFF	TGCGCCAGCAGAAGAACAGGGACCACGAACACTGAAGCTTTCTTT
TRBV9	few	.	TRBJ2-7	CASSADLGGTYEQYF	TGTGCCAGCAGCGCAGATCTTGGAGGGACCTACGAGCAGTACTTC
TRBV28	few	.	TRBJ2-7	CASSYSWTSLSYEQYF	TGTGCCAGCAGTTACTCGTGGACCAGTCTATCCTACGAGCAGTACTTC
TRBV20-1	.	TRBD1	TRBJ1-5	CSAKGQSNQPQHF	TGCAGTGCAAAGGGACAGAGCAATCAGCCCCAGCATTTT
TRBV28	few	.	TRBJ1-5	CASSVTDNQPQHF	TGTGCCAGCAGCGTGACAGACAATCAGCCCCAGCATTTT
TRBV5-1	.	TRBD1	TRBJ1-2	CASSSQGAHYGYTF	TGCGCCAGCAGCTCACAGGGGGCTCACTATGGCTACACCTTC
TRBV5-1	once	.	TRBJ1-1	CASSSGHTNTEAFF	TGCGCCAGCAGCTCGGGACACACGAACACTGAAGCTTTCTTT
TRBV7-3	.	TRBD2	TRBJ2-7	CASSLTVAGAYEQYF	TGTGCCAGCAGCTTAACTGTGGCGGGGGCCTACGAGCAGTACTTC
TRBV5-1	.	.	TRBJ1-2	CASSRTVNSRDYGYTF	TGCGCCAGCAGCCGGACAGTTAATAGCCGTGACTATGGCTACACCTTC